This T cell receptor (beta chain) was identified during a study of patients and donors after allogeneic stem cell transplantation. There are 15 residues in the CDR3. V was cut by 1 base and J by 0 bases, with 9 bases left in between. Germline assignment: CDR1 SEHNR and CDR2 FQNEAQ (reference sequence). This clonotype was detected many times. TCRdb itself ran the RT-PCR reads through MiXCR, one entry per CDR3 protein. The sample records about 76,000 distinct CDR3 sequences, more than 25% being singletons. The receptor comes from a human donor who was either an allogeneic HSCT recipient or a stem cell or donor lymphocyte infusion donor (not recorded which). It is not recorded whose cells these are; they may come from a transplant donor. V and J are TRBV7-9 and TRBJ1-1, with D possibly being TRBD1 (6 bases). Sample: blood, either unsorted or a sorted T cell fraction (not recorded which). CDR3 in amino acids: CASSLVPGVNTEAFF. CDR3 bases: TGTGCCAGCAGCTTAGTTCCAGGGGTGAACACTGAAGCTTTCTTT.